This T cell receptor (beta chain) is from a study of T cells in Graves' hyperthyroidism and ophthalmopathy. Study-level results: Blood samples included most of the expanded thyroid clonotypes exceeding 0.001.

This clonotype was picked up many times. Its matching antigen is unknown. What was amplified from RNA transcripts were TCR beta CDR3 regions. The TCR CDR3 first-round RT-PCR relied on the HTBI primer set. A single record per CDR3 protein comes from TCRdb applying MiXCR to the multiplex PCR reads. The sample shows around 97,000 distinct CDR3 sequences, about 45% of them seen only once. Germline V gives CDR1 MNHEY, CDR2 SVGAGI. The CDR3 loop spans 14 amino acids. Trimming shortened V by 4 bases and J by 7 bases, and 11 bases separated the two germline ends. The sequenced sample was blood. The chain is built from TRBV6-5 and TRBJ1-6, with a tentative D call TRBD1 (5 bases). This TCR was sampled from a man aged 40-49 years with Graves' hyperthyroidism. The CDR3 region has the DNA TGTGCCAGCAGTTGGGGCAGGTACAATTCACCCCTCCACTTT. Amino acids: CASSWGRYNSPLHF.